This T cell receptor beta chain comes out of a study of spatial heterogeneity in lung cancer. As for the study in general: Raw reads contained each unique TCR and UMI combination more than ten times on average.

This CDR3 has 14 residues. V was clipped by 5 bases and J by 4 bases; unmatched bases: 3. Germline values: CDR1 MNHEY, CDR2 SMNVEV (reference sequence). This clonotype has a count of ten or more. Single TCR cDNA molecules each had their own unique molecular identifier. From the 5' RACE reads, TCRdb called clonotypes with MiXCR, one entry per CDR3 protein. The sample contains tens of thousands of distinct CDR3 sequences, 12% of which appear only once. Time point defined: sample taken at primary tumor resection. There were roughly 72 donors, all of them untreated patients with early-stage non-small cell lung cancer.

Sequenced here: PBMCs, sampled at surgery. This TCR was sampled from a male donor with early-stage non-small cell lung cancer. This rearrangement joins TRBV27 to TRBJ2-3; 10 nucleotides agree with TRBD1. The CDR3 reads CASSLGQGSDTQYF. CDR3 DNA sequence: TGTGCCAGCAGTCTGGGACAGGGGTCAGATACGCAGTATTTT.